This TCR beta chain was retrieved from a study of blood T cell repertoires in COVID-19. In the study overall: From T cells, B-cell-depleted T cells, or PBMCs came the material, which was cDNA or gDNA.

Profiled with immunoSEQ multiplex PCR; TCRdb holds only in-frame clones, not every one. The table has hundreds of thousands of clones, 75% to 90% seen once. CDR1 and CDR2 from the germline V gene are SGHRS and YFSETQ. V was clipped by 4 bases and J by 2 bases; unmatched bases: 14. The CDR3 runs to 17 residues. The chain couples TRBV5-1 to TRBJ1-2; 7 bases line up with TRBD1. The clonotype was recovered from a woman aged 70-85 years with COVID-19, enrolled during active disease. Sequenced material: peripheral blood. The CDR3 loop reads CASSLRPRGQKNYGYTF. CDR3 bases: TGCGCCAGCAGCCTGCGCCCTCGGGGACAGAAAAACTATGGCTACACCTTC.